This T cell receptor beta chain appears in the sequencing data of a study of cytomegalovirus exposure and HLA in healthy donors. Points from the study as a whole: One later analysis, an examination of the 90 to 150 validation repertoires, found that first-cohort TCR clusters tended to co-occur in them. The investigators catalogued 150 to 200 TCR beta chains as cytomegalovirus-associated. While the bulk of TCR sequences proved rare, some public TCRs turned up in many donors.

Concerning this clone itself: Its antigen is not identified.

The donors formed part of the roughly 110-subject validation cohort, distinct from the approximately 630-subject first cohort. TCRdb's table, derived via immunoSEQ multiplex PCR, lists solely in-frame clones and lacks some. The sample contains roughly 65,000 clones, roughly 92% of which appear only once. The TCR comes from a man younger than 30 in good health and CMV-seropositive. Source material: PBMCs.

The CDR3 nucleotides read TGTGCCAGCAGTCAGGTTTCTAACTATGGCTACACCTTC. Translation: CASSQVSNYGYTF. The rearrangement links TRBV6-1 to TRBJ1-2; no clear D gene. Trimming left V 5 bases short and J 0 bases short, with 7 bases between. From germline, CDR1 is MNHNS and CDR2 SASEGT. The CDR3 totals 13 residues.